These 30 T cell receptor beta chains were sequenced from one sample in a study of blood T cell repertoires in COVID-19 (dated by TCRdb to the early 2020s). The library was obtained by the immunoSEQ multiplex PCR assay. TCRdb's version of the immuneACCESS table is confined to in-frame rearrangements and falls short of the full clone set. An unresolved V gene accounts for under half of the shortfall where checked; the remainder is of unknown origin. The sample contains around 260,000 clones, 83% of them found a single time. Roughly 9.4% of the sample is taken by the ten largest. Sequencing was done on a sample of peripheral blood. The receptor set was obtained from a woman between 45 and 60 years old who had recovered from COVID-19.

The chain uses TRBV2 and TRBJ1-2; TRBD1 is a possible D gene (5 bases). The CDR3 is made up of 13 amino acids. Germline CDR1 is SNHLY and CDR2 is FYNNEI. Trimming removed 8 bases from V and 4 bases from J, with 14 bases in between. The CDR3 DNA follows: TGTGCCAGCGGCGGTCGGGGGATCTATGGCTACACCTTC. Amino acid sequence: CASGGRGIYGYTF.

This chain links TRBV7-3 with TRBJ2-7, with D tentatively TRBD1 (6 bases). The germline CDR1 and CDR2 sequences are SGHTA and FQGTGA. Trimming took off 3 bases at V and 3 bases at J, with 15 bases between the two ends. The CDR3 totals 15 residues. CDR3 in DNA: TGTGCCAGCAGCTTGGGGGCCGGGGCTGGCTACGAGCAGTACTTC. Translation gives CASSLGAGAGYEQYF. The full variable domain, in which reference TRBV7-3 and TRBJ2-7 provide the parts outside the CDR3, is GAGVSQTPSNKVTEKGKYVELRCDPISGHTALYWYRQSLGQGPEFLIYFQGTGAADDSGLPNDRFFAVRPEGSVSTLKIQRTERGDSAVYLCASSLGAGAGYEQYFGPGTRLTVT.

This chain links TRBV7-9 with TRBJ1-5; D is unclear. In germline, CDR1 is SEHNR, CDR2 FQNEAQ (reference sequence). The CDR3 contains 12 residues. Trimming took off 5 bases at V and 5 bases at J, with 7 bases between the two ends. The CDR3 sequence is CASSTGDQPQHF. In DNA, the CDR3 is TGTGCCAGCAGCACCGGGGATCAGCCCCAGCATTTT.

The chain employs TRBV27 and TRBJ1-1, with TRBD1 identical over 7 bases. The CDR3 consists of 13 residues. Germline CDR1 is MNHEY and CDR2 is SMNVEV (reference sequence). The V segment lost 3 bases and the J segment 8 bases; nucleotides outside the gene matches: 6. Here the CDR3 reads CASSFIRDSEAFF. The CDR3 nucleotides read TGTGCCAGCAGTTTCATCCGGGACAGCGAAGCTTTCTTT.

The V call is TRBV3-1 (or the pseudogene TRBV3-2), the J call TRBJ2-7, with TRBD2 matching over 14 bases. The CDR3 is made up of 15 amino acids. Trimming took 5 bases from V and 3 from J; bases not matched to a gene: 3. Germline V CDR1 and CDR2: LGHDT, YNNKEL (reference sequence). Here the CDR3 reads CASSKGLAGDYEQYF. The CDR3 DNA reads TGTGCCAGCAGCAAGGGACTAGCGGGAGACTACGAGCAGTACTTC.

The gene calls are TRBV4-3 and TRBJ1-3, with D perhaps TRBD1 (6 bases). The CDR3 sequence is 13 residues long. In germline, CDR1 is LGHNA, CDR2 YSLEER. Trimming cost V 0 bases and J 7 bases, with 7 bases left between them. CDR3 sequence: CASSQERGNTIYF. DNA of the CDR3: TGCGCCAGCAGCCAAGAAAGGGGGAACACCATATATTTT.

The genes are TRBV6-5 and TRBJ2-1; D is unresolved. CDR3 size: 14 residues. Germline CDR1 is MNHEY and CDR2 is SVGAGI. As DNA, the CDR3 is TGTGCTAGCCGGTCGCCGAGCTCCTACAATGAGCAGTTCTTC. Encoded protein: CASRSPSSYNEQFF.

This clone was picked up a small number of times. The rearrangement joins TRBV5-4 to TRBJ2-1; 10 bases are a match to TRBD2. Germline V gene sequence: CDR1 SGHNT, CDR2 YYREEE (reference sequence). The CDR3 sequence is 13 residues long. Trimming removed 4 bases from V and 14 bases from J; junction bases left unmatched: 9. CDR3 residues: CASSPGVGTSEFF. For the CDR3, the DNA is TGTGCCAGCAGCCCCGGGGTGGGGACTAGCGAGTTCTTC. The full variable domain, completed using reference TRBV5-4 and TRBJ2-1, is ETGVTQSPTHLIKTRGQQVTLRCSSQSGHNTVSWYQQALGQGPQFIFQYYREEENGRGNFPPRFSGLQFPNYSSELNVNALELDDSALYLCASSPGVGTSEFFGPGTRLTVL.

Of note for this clone: Other DNA sequences in this sample translate to the same CDR3. The J gene is TRBJ1-5, the V gene TRBV18; D gene unclear. The germline CDR1 and CDR2 sequences are KGHSH and LQKENI. The CDR3 covers 14 residues. With 3 bases removed from V and 4 bases from J, the gap between germline ends came to 10 bases. Here the CDR3 reads CASSPGTGNQPQHF. The CDR3 coding sequence is TGTGCCAGCTCACCGGGCACGGGGAATCAGCCCCAGCATTTT.

The chain joins TRBV3-1 (or the pseudogene TRBV3-2) to TRBJ2-1, with D possibly matching TRBD1 (5 bases). The CDR3 sequence is 12 residues long. V lost 10 bases to trimming and J lost 6 bases, with 13 bases between them. Germline assignment: CDR1 LGHDT and CDR2 YNNKEL (reference sequence). The CDR3: CATVDIFNEQFF. The DNA for the CDR3 is TGTGCCACAGTGGACATATTCAATGAGCAGTTCTTC.

V usage is TRBV5-8 and J usage is TRBJ1-1; D uncertain. The V gene's germline CDR1 is SGHTS and CDR2 YDEGEE. CDR3 length: 13 residues. The V end lost 5 bases, the J end lost 6 bases, and 14 bases lay between the germline ends. CDR3 amino acids: CASRGRTGAEAFF. The DNA of the CDR3 is TGTGCCAGCAGAGGGCGGACTGGCGCTGAAGCTTTCTTT.

In its sample, this clone was seen a few times. The CDR3 is CASSSSGRAGNEQFF. Written as DNA, the CDR3 is TGTGCCAGCAGCTCTAGCGGGAGGGCAGGGAATGAGCAGTTCTTC. The rearrangement joins TRBV7-9 to TRBJ2-1, with 12 bases aligning to TRBD2. The CDR3 covers 15 residues. Trimming took 4 bases from V and 7 from J; bases not matched to a gene: 5. The germline V gene encodes CDR1 SEHNR and CDR2 FQNEAQ (reference sequence).

This chain connects TRBV19 to TRBJ1-6; the D gene is possibly TRBD1 (6 bases). V gave up 5 bases and J gave up 8 bases, with 19 bases separating them. This CDR3 is built from 16 residues. Germline CDR1 LNHDA, CDR2 SQIVND (reference sequence). In DNA, the CDR3 is TGTGCCAGTAGTCCTTTGGGGGACATGCGGTATTCACCCCTCCACTTT. Protein product: CASSPLGDMRYSPLHF. The full variable domain, its missing parts supplied by reference TRBV19 and TRBJ1-6, is DGGITQSPKYLFRKEGQNVTLSCEQNLNHDAMYWYRQDPGQGLRLIYYSQIVNDFQKGDIAEGYSVSREKKESFPLTVTSAQKNPTAFYLCASSPLGDMRYSPLHFGNGTRLTVT.

The chain links TRBV5-4 to TRBJ2-7; 10 nucleotides align to TRBD1. Germline loops: CDR1 SGHNT, CDR2 YYREEE (reference sequence). This CDR3 is built from 15 residues. V lost 6 bases, J lost 2 bases, and 8 bases stayed unmatched. The CDR3 nucleotides are TGTGCCAGCACCCTCCGCGGACAGGGGGCCTACGAGCAGTACTTC. It specifies CASTLRGQGAYEQYF.

Here the CDR3 DNA reads TGTGCCAGCAGCCCGACAGGGTCGGGCACTGAAGCTTTCTTT. As protein: CASSPTGSGTEAFF. The V call is TRBV6-2 or TRBV6-3, the J call TRBJ1-1; TRBD1 aligns across 7 bases. The CDR3 is 14 amino acids. Germline CDR1 MNHEY, CDR2 SVGEGT. The V segment lost 6 bases and the J segment 4 bases; nucleotides outside the gene matches: 8.

The V gene is TRBV7-6, the J gene TRBJ1-1; the D is unclear. Germline lookup yields CDR1 SGHVS and CDR2 FNYEAQ. Trimming pared 0 bases from V and 5 bases from J, leaving 7 bases between. This CDR3 contains 13 residues. The CDR3: CASSLASRTEAFF. CDR3 DNA: TGTGCCAGCAGCTTAGCTAGTCGGACTGAAGCTTTCTTT.

The genes are TRBV7-3 and TRBJ2-2; TRBD1 aligns across 8 bases. J lost 4 bases, V lost 2 bases, and 6 bases had no gene match. Germline V gene data show CDR1 as SGHTA and CDR2 as FQGTGA. The CDR3 covers 16 residues. CDR3: CASSLRAQGGTGELFF. In nucleotides, the CDR3 is TGTGCCAGCAGCTTACGGGCACAGGGGGGCACCGGGGAGCTGTTTTTT. The variable domain in full, completed from reference TRBV7-3 and TRBJ2-2, reads GAGVSQTPSNKVTEKGKYVELRCDPISGHTALYWYRQSLGQGPEFLIYFQGTGAADDSGLPNDRFFAVRPEGSVSTLKIQRTERGDSAVYLCASSLRAQGGTGELFFGEGSRLTVL.

The J gene is TRBJ2-3, the V gene TRBV7-2, with 7 bases lining up with TRBD2. The CDR3 length is 14 residues. Germline V gene data show CDR1 as SGHTA and CDR2 as FQGNSA. V dropped 2 bases and J dropped 1; count of bases not matched to a gene: 0. The CDR3 sequence is CASSLRGGTDTQYF. For the CDR3, the DNA is TGTGCCAGCAGCTTACGGGGGGGCACAGATACGCAGTATTTT.

This chain connects TRBV24-1 to TRBJ1-5; 12 bases line up with TRBD1. The length of the CDR3 is 18 residues. CDR1 is KGHDR, CDR2 SFDVKD, per germline. Trimming removed 2 bases from V and 2 bases from J; junction bases left unmatched: 6. CDR3 nucleotides: TGTGCCACCAGTGATTCGGGACAGGGGGCGTGGGGCAATCAGCCCCAGCATTTT. Its protein product is CATSDSGQGAWGNQPQHF.

The chain links TRBV4-1 to TRBJ2-1; 7 nucleotides agree with TRBD2. The CDR3 consists of 15 residues. CDR1 is MGHRA, CDR2 YSYEKL, per germline. V lost 4 bases and J lost 5; bases outside the gene matches: 8. The CDR3: CASSLLWAGDNEQFF. In DNA, the CDR3 is TGCGCCAGCAGCCTCCTCTGGGCGGGAGACAATGAGCAGTTCTTC.

The chain uses TRBV12-3 or TRBV12-4 and TRBJ1-5; perhaps TRBD1 as D (6 bases). The CDR3 is made up of 13 amino acids. The V gene lost 5 bases and the J gene lost 7 bases, with 12 bases spanning the gap. Here the CDR3 reads CASSLTGTQPQHF. The CDR3 bases are TGTGCCAGCAGTCTAACAGGGACCCAGCCCCAGCATTTT.

This clone was detected once. The chain links TRBV7-6 to TRBJ2-7; D is undetermined. Per germline, CDR1 SGHVS and CDR2 FNYEAQ. The CDR3 spans 13 residues. Trimming left V 1 base short and J 1 base short, with 5 bases between. The CDR3 region is CASSLESSYEQYF. CDR3 DNA sequence: TGTGCCAGCAGCTTAGAATCGTCCTACGAGCAGTACTTC.

The gene calls are TRBV7-9 and TRBJ1-2; no clear D gene. The CDR3 is 12 residues long. The ends were cut back, 3 bases at V and 8 bases at J, with 10 bases in the middle. In germline, CDR1 is SEHNR, CDR2 FQNEAQ (reference sequence). CDR3 sequence (DNA): TGTGCCAGCAGCTTCGACGGCAGGGGCTACACCTTC. Translated, it gives CASSFDGRGYTF.

This sequence joins TRBV7-9 and TRBJ2-1; TRBD2 agrees at 13 bases. V shed 1 base and J 7 bases; nucleotides not matched to a gene: 10. The CDR3 is 18 amino acids. Germline loops: CDR1 SEHNR, CDR2 FQNEAQ (reference sequence). The CDR3 nucleotides are TGTGCCAGCAGCTTAGGACAAACTAGCGGGAGGGCAAAAAATGAGCAGTTCTTC. As protein: CASSLGQTSGRAKNEQFF.

The chain uses TRBV27 and TRBJ2-5, with D perhaps matching TRBD1 (6 bases). The germline V gene has CDR1 MNHEY and CDR2 SMNVEV (reference sequence). The CDR3 length is 14 residues. V was pared by 6 bases and J by 0 bases, with 11 bases between. In nucleotides, the CDR3 is TGTGCCAGCAGCCGTCAGGGGAACCAAGAGACCCAGTACTTC. It yields the protein CASSRQGNQETQYF.

The V and J genes are TRBV19 and TRBJ1-5, with D possibly TRBD1 on 6 matching bases. CDR3 length: 18 residues. CDR1 is LNHDA, CDR2 SQIVND, per germline (reference sequence). Trimming removed 4 bases from V and 0 bases from J, with 19 bases in between. The CDR3 DNA is TGTGCCAGTAGTAGTCTAGGACAGAGACTTTATAGCAATCAGCCCCAGCATTTT. As protein: CASSSLGQRLYSNQPQHF. Full variable domain (outside the CDR3, taken from reference TRBV19 and TRBJ1-5): DGGITQSPKYLFRKEGQNVTLSCEQNLNHDAMYWYRQDPGQGLRLIYYSQIVNDFQKGDIAEGYSVSREKKESFPLTVTSAQKNPTAFYLCASSSLGQRLYSNQPQHFGDGTRLSIL.

Notes on this clone: Additional DNA sequences in this sample encode the identical CDR3. V gene TRBV28 combines with J gene TRBJ1-3; no clear D. This CDR3 has 16 residues. Germline V gives CDR1 MDHEN, CDR2 SYDVKM. Trimming pared 3 bases from V and 2 bases from J, leaving 14 bases between. The CDR3 DNA reads as TGTGCCAGCAGTTTGGATGCCGGAGCTACTGGAAACACCATATATTTT. Its protein product is CASSLDAGATGNTIYF.

The chain carries TRBV27 and TRBJ2-1; tentatively, D is TRBD2 (6 bases). V was clipped by 6 bases and J by 5 bases, with 23 bases between them. This CDR3 has 17 amino acids. Germline-derived CDR1 and CDR2 are MNHEY and SMNVEV (reference sequence). The CDR3 DNA is TGTGCCAGCAGGGAGGGCTACTCCGGGCTTTCCCACAATGAGCAGTTCTTC. It is translated as CASREGYSGLSHNEQFF.

CDR3 bases: TGTGCCAGCAGTGACACCGGGACAGGATACAATGAGCAGTTCTTC. It encodes CASSDTGTGYNEQFF. V and J are TRBV2 and TRBJ2-1; 8 bases align to TRBD1. Germline CDR1 and CDR2: SNHLY and FYNNEI. After removal of 3 bases from V and 4 bases from J, the junction contained 5 bases not matched to a gene. This CDR3 contains 15 residues.

The rearrangement uses TRBV6-5 and TRBJ2-7; 8 positions match TRBD1. This CDR3 has 14 amino acids. Germline V CDR1 and CDR2: MNHEY, SVGAGI. V was pared by 0 bases and J by 5 bases, with 3 bases of the junction left unmatched. The CDR3 DNA reads TGTGCCAGCAGTTACTCGTCAGGGGGCAACGAGCAGTACTTC. This codes for CASSYSSGGNEQYF.